This T cell receptor beta chain was recovered during a study of blood T cell repertoires in COVID-19. Study details: Italy, Spain and the United States were the sources of the convalescent and acute COVID-19 samples. T cells, B-cell-depleted T cells, or PBMCs provided the cDNA or gDNA that served as material.

Original processing methods: Estimation of nucleated cell counts relied on the amplification of reference gene primers. Sequencing used immunoSEQ multiplex PCR; TCRdb keeps in-frame clones, though not all of them. For V, J and clone size, that table is used; D and trimming come from the DNA. The top ten clones hold 20% of a sample with approximately 190,000 clones, less than 90% of them seen once. Per the germline V gene, CDR1 is ENHRY and CDR2 is SYGVKD. V dropped 3 bases and J dropped 1 base, with 9 bases sitting between them. This CDR3 spans 15 amino acids. The TCR sequence derives from a human donor in a cohort sampled during active COVID-19. Sequenced material: peripheral blood. The chain employs TRBV10-3 and TRBJ2-2; D gene ambiguous. The CDR3 nucleotides read TGTGCCATCAGTGAAGGCAGGATGAACACCGGGGAGCTGTTTTTT. Translated, it gives CAISEGRMNTGELFF.